The present entry profiles one TCR beta chain with its context. Its specificity is not known. The sample originates from a study of CXCR3-negative and CXCR3-positive naive CD8 T cells. CD8+ T cell subsets were each sorted in triplicate, more than 250,000 cells apiece. Study observations and caveats: CXCR3-negative and CXCR3-positive naive cells shared comparable TRBV-TRBJ usage, but memory cells did not. Naive CXCR3-positive cells had TRB CDR3s more hydrophobic than those of CXCR3-negative naive cells.

This CDR3 is 11 amino acids long. Germline V gene data show CDR1 as LNHDA and CDR2 as SQIVND (reference sequence). TRB cDNA libraries were made by UMI-labeled 5' RACE. TCRdb reanalyzed the 5' RACE reads, giving one entry per CDR3 protein sequence and no DNA. The listing contains approximately 100,000 distinct CDR3 sequences. The clonotype was recovered from a human donor in good health. Some clones in this sample may be carry-over from other donors' samples. This rearrangement joins TRBV19 to TRBJ2-3. The sequenced sample consisted of naive CXCR3- CD8+ T cells from blood. The subset denotes: CD45RO-CCR7+CD27+CD95- naive CD8+ T cells lacking CXCR3 (TNR3-). This CDR3 reads CASNHGGTQYF.